The following is a T cell receptor beta chain sequence with its context. What it binds is not known. With a much larger clone just one base away, this may be a read error. It is likely a read error, because the conserved phenylalanine at the end of the CDR3 is missing. The record originates from a study of molecular identifiers for immune sequencing clone quantification. Study-wide context: Split five ways in replicates, RNA from around 20,000 or 99,000 naive CD8 cells had four portions sequenced.

The naive CD8 libraries originated from between roughly 18,000 and 1,000,000 sorted cells and drew on 10%, 30% or 50% RNA. The sorting of naive CD8 T cells used the CD8+CD4-CCR7+CD45RA+ phenotype. TCRdb analysed the PCR reads with MiXCR anew, one entry per CDR3 protein. The table has about half a million distinct CDR3 sequences, 25% seen once; the top ten hold around 0.76%. This CDR3 region has 13 residues. Germline V gene sequence: CDR1 SGHTA, CDR2 FQGNSA. V was clipped by 5 bases and J by 0 bases, with 6 bases between them. Study-wide points: Clones that had above 20 RNA copies took up over 97% of effector molecules but under 1% in naive cells.

Sequenced sample: naive CD8+ T cells from blood, with Jurkat cell RNA spiked in. Regarding subset: FACS-sorted CD8+CD4-CCR7+CD45RA+ naive T cells. V gene TRBV7-2 combines with J gene TRBJ2-3, with D perhaps being TRBD1 or TRBD2 (5 bases each). This TCR was sampled from a human donor in good health. Some libraries in this study had Jurkat cell RNA spiked in. The chain's CDR3 is CASSRDSTDTQYV. As DNA, the CDR3 is TGTGCCAGCAGCCGGGACAGCACAGATACGCAGTATGTT.